The next 28 T cell receptor beta chains were all read from a single sample in a study of T-cell memory formation after mild COVID-19. TCRdb re-called the 5' RACE reads with MiXCR, one entry per CDR3 protein. This table holds about 290,000 distinct CDR3 sequences, roughly 18% found once. Specimen: PBMCs or a T cell subset sorted from them (not recorded which). The receptors come from a man between 18 and 29 years old who had mild COVID-19 (a few samples of this study predate the infection). Cell type and time point are not known.

The chain links TRBV5-1 to TRBJ2-1; no clear D. Germline loops: CDR1 SGHRS, CDR2 YFSETQ. Trimming removed 2 bases from V and 9 bases from J, with 9 bases in between. The CDR3 contains 12 residues. DNA of the CDR3: TGCGCCAGCAGCTTCGTGGGTACTGAGCAGTTCTTC. This translates into CASSFVGTEQFF.

Many counts were recorded for this clonotype. The chain uses TRBV4-3 and TRBJ2-1; D is possibly TRBD1 (7 bases). Germline CDR1 is LGHNA and CDR2 is YSLEER. The CDR3 has 15 amino acids. V lost 3 bases, J lost 1 base, and 10 bases lay in between. CDR3: CASSQEGASYNEQFF. The CDR3 coding sequence is TGCGCCAGCAGCCAGGAGGGGGCATCCTACAATGAGCAGTTCTTC.

This clonotype was picked up a small number of times. The chain has TRBV5-1 and TRBJ1-5, with D uncertain. This CDR3 has 14 residues. Germline CDR1 reads SGHRS; CDR2 reads YFSETQ. V was pared by 0 bases and J by 9 bases, with 13 bases between. The CDR3: CASSLASGGLPQHF. For the CDR3, the DNA is TGCGCCAGCAGCTTGGCCAGTGGTGGACTGCCCCAGCATTTT.

In its sample, this clonotype was seen a few times. The V call is TRBV20-1, the J call TRBJ1-5; D perhaps matches TRBD1 (5 bases). Germline CDR1 is DFQATT and CDR2 is SNEGSKA (reference sequence). Trimming removed 2 bases from V and 4 bases from J, with 15 bases in between. This CDR3 comprises 15 residues. DNA of the CDR3: TGCAGTGCTAGACAGGGTTTAGCTTTGAATCAGCCCCAGCATTTT. Translation gives CSARQGLALNQPQHF.

There are a few counts of this clonotype. The rearrangement links TRBV12-3 or TRBV12-4 to TRBJ1-1; D is possibly TRBD1 (5 bases). V was trimmed by 3 bases and J by 0 bases, leaving 11 bases between them. CDR3 size: 15 residues. The CDR3 DNA sequence: TGTGCCAGCAGTTTTGGGGGGGAGATGAACACTGAAGCTTTCTTT. This encodes CASSFGGEMNTEAFF.

This clonotype was seen ten or more times. The genes are TRBV12-3 or TRBV12-4 and TRBJ2-5; D tentatively reads TRBD1 or TRBD2 (5 bases each). V lost 6 bases to trimming and J lost 7 bases, with 18 bases between them. The CDR3 is 14 amino acids. The CDR3 DNA follows: TGTGCCAGCAGAACCACCGGGACCCTAGTGACCCAGTACTTC. Protein sequence: CASRTTGTLVTQYF.

This clonotype came up many times. This rearrangement joins TRBV4-1 to TRBJ2-3, with 7 bases aligning to TRBD1. Germline V gene lookup returns CDR1 MGHRA and CDR2 YSYEKL. The CDR3 is made up of 17 amino acids. V was clipped by 3 bases and J by 2 bases; unmatched bases: 11. This CDR3 is CASSQPPPGQNTDTQYF. As DNA, the CDR3 is TGCGCCAGCAGCCAGCCACCCCCGGGACAGAACACAGATACGCAGTATTTT.

This chain joins TRBV5-1 and TRBJ1-2; TRBD1 aligns across 7 bases. J was trimmed by 0 bases and V by 3 bases; bases with no gene match: 5. The CDR3 has 15 residues. In germline, CDR1 is SGHRS, CDR2 YFSETQ. CDR3 sequence: CASSSSQGPNYGYTF. The CDR3 bases are TGCGCCAGCAGCTCGTCACAGGGGCCTAACTATGGCTACACCTTC.

The genes are TRBV9 and TRBJ1-3; no clear D gene. The CDR3 contains 16 residues. Germline values: CDR1 SGDLS, CDR2 YYNGEE. Trimming cost V 3 bases and J 0 bases, with 13 bases left between them. The CDR3 DNA sequence: TGTGCCAGCAGCGAGGGCCCACCATACTCTGGAAACACCATATATTTT. Translating it yields CASSEGPPYSGNTIYF.

V gene TRBV29-1 combines with J gene TRBJ2-5; D may be TRBD1 (6 bases). V lost 4 bases to trimming and J lost 3 bases, with 12 bases between them. The CDR3 length is 13 residues. CDR1 and CDR2 (germline): SQVTM, ANQGSEA. CDR3: CSVVGGGEETQYF. The CDR3 DNA is TGCAGCGTTGTAGGTGGGGGCGAAGAGACCCAGTACTTC. The full variable domain, completed using reference TRBV29-1 and TRBJ2-5, is SAVISQKPSRDICQRGTSLTIQCQVDSQVTMMFWYRQQPGQSLTLIATANQGSEATYESGFVIDKFPISRPNLTFSTLTVSNMSPEDSSIYLCSVVGGGEETQYFGPGTRLLVL.

This clonotype was recorded many times. The rearrangement links TRBV4-3 to TRBJ2-3; D is undetermined. The CDR3 is 13 amino acids. V gave up 1 base and J gave up 3 bases, with 5 bases separating them. Germline CDR1 reads LGHNA; CDR2 reads YSLEER. The CDR3 DNA follows: TGCGCCAGCAGCCAAGTCGTGACAGATACGCAGTATTTT. Translating gives CASSQVVTDTQYF.

This clonotype was detected only a few times. This sequence joins TRBV6-5 and TRBJ1-6; D might be TRBD1 (5 bases). CDR3 length equals 18 residues. The V gene's germline CDR1 is MNHEY and CDR2 SVGAGI. V was clipped by 6 bases and J by 0 bases, with 18 bases between them. The CDR3 nucleotides read TGTGCCAGCAGCTCCCAGCCGGGACGGAGCTCCTATAATTCACCCCTCCACTTT. Protein sequence: CASSSQPGRSSYNSPLHF.

J is TRBJ2-1 and V is TRBV2; the D is unclear. The germline V gene has CDR1 SNHLY and CDR2 FYNNEI. The germline V and J ends were trimmed by 7 bases and 8 bases, with 15 bases remaining between them. CDR3 size: 13 residues. CDR3 DNA sequence: TGTGCCAGCATCCCCGAGGTGGGGTATGAGCAGTTCTTC. Residues: CASIPEVGYEQFF.

This clonotype was picked up a small number of times. This sequence joins TRBV12-3 or TRBV12-4 and TRBJ1-4, with D unclear. V lost 5 bases to trimming and J lost 7 bases, with 14 bases between them. The CDR3 is 14 amino acids. CDR3 loop: CASSTRRDGEKLFF. The DNA for the CDR3 is TGTGCCAGCAGTACCCGGAGGGATGGTGAAAAACTGTTTTTT.

Only a few counts were recorded for this clonotype. V and J are TRBV12-3 or TRBV12-4 and TRBJ1-5, with D tentatively TRBD1 (6 bases). V shed 6 bases and J shed 2 bases, with 14 bases lying between them. This CDR3 region has 15 residues. CDR3 region: CASSALGGGNQPQHF. CDR3 sequence (DNA): TGTGCCAGCAGCGCCCTGGGGGGCGGCAATCAGCCCCAGCATTTT.

In its sample, this clonotype was seen many times. CDR3 DNA sequence: TGTGCCACCAGTGTCCACAGGGGGCGAAGCTTCTATGGCTACACCTTC. Translating it yields CATSVHRGRSFYGYTF. The rearrangement uses TRBV24-1 and TRBJ1-2; the match to TRBD1 covers 9 bases. Trimming at V came to 5 bases and at J to 4 bases, leaving 10 bases not matched to a gene. CDR1 is KGHDR, CDR2 SFDVKD, per germline. The CDR3 length is 16 residues.

The chain carries TRBV30 and TRBJ1-2; D may be TRBD1 (6 bases). Germline lookup yields CDR1 GTSNPN and CDR2 SVGIG (reference sequence). V lost 1 base and J lost 7, with 13 bases in between. The CDR3 is 13 amino acids. CDR3 protein: CAWSADGGSGYTF. The CDR3 bases are TGTGCCTGGAGTGCCGACGGGGGCTCTGGCTACACCTTC. Filled out from reference TRBV30 and TRBJ1-2, the complete variable domain reads SQTIHQWPATLVQPVGSPLSLECTVEGTSNPNLYWYRQAAGRGLQLLFYSVGIGQISSEVPQNLSASRPQDRQFILSSKKLLLSDSGFYLCAWSADGGSGYTFGSGTRLTVV.

This clonotype was picked up a small number of times. The J gene is TRBJ2-7, the V gene TRBV18; weak D call: TRBD1 (5 bases). Per the germline V gene, CDR1 is KGHSH and CDR2 is LQKENI. The CDR3 spans 13 residues. The V gene lost 5 bases and the J gene lost 3 bases, with 11 bases spanning the gap. The CDR3 sequence: CASSAGSIYEQYF. CDR3 sequence (DNA): TGTGCCAGCTCAGCAGGGTCGATCTACGAGCAGTACTTC. Using reference TRBV18 and TRBJ2-7 for the parts outside the CDR3, the full variable domain is NAGVMQNPRHLVRRRGQEARLRCSPMKGHSHVYWYRQLPEEGLKFMVYLQKENIIDESGMPKERFSAEFPKEGPSILRIQQVVRGDSAAYFCASSAGSIYEQYFGPGTRLTVT.

The rearrangement uses TRBV24-1 and TRBJ2-5; D unresolved. Trimming pared 1 base from V and 1 base from J, leaving 9 bases between. The CDR3 covers 15 residues. Germline lookup yields CDR1 KGHDR and CDR2 SFDVKD. The CDR3 DNA follows: TGTGCCACCAGTGATTTTTCCGGGCGCCAAGAGACCCAGTACTTC. As protein: CATSDFSGRQETQYF.

The V and J genes are TRBV12-3 or TRBV12-4 and TRBJ1-6; D is possibly TRBD1 (6 bases). CDR3 length equals 12 residues. Trimming removed 3 bases at V and 10 bases at J, with 7 bases between. The CDR3: CASSFGGSPLHF. DNA of the CDR3: TGTGCCAGCAGTTTTGGGGGCTCACCCCTCCACTTT.

The table lists this clonotype with a few counts. The CDR3 loop reads CASVETQYF. As DNA, the CDR3 is TGCGCCAGTGTAGAGACCCAGTACTTC. The gene calls are TRBV5-1 and TRBJ2-5; D remains unclear. Per germline, CDR1 SGHRS and CDR2 YFSETQ. The CDR3 totals 9 residues. Trimming cost V 8 bases and J 4 bases, with 3 bases left between them.

This clonotype was detected a few times. The chain combines TRBV20-1 with TRBJ1-1; D is perhaps TRBD1 (5 bases). In germline, CDR1 is DFQATT, CDR2 SNEGSKA (reference sequence). The CDR3 runs 13 residues. V lost 6 bases and J lost 4, with 15 bases in between. This chain's CDR3 is CSAFRVSTTEAFF. For the CDR3, the DNA is TGCAGTGCCTTCAGGGTATCAACCACTGAAGCTTTCTTT.

In DNA, the CDR3 is TGTGCCAGCAGCCCGGGACTATCCGGGGCCAACGTCCTGACTTTC. This sequence encodes CASSPGLSGANVLTF. The chain employs TRBV5-6 and TRBJ2-6; 7 bases fit TRBD2. CDR3 length: 15 residues. Unmatched junction bases numbered 5, after V lost 4 bases and J lost 4 bases. Germline V gene data show CDR1 as SGHDT and CDR2 as YYEEEE. Looking up the rest from reference TRBV5-6 and TRBJ2-6 gives the full variable domain: DAGVTQSPTHLIKTRGQQVTLRCSPKSGHDTVSWYQQALGQGPQFIFQYYEEEERQRGNFPDRFSGHQFPNYSSELNVNALLLGDSALYLCASSPGLSGANVLTFGAGSRLTVL.

Many counts were recorded for this clonotype. The V gene is TRBV5-1, the J gene TRBJ2-1, with a tentative D call TRBD1 (6 bases). CDR1 and CDR2 (germline): SGHRS, YFSETQ. V shed 4 bases and J shed 7 bases, with 12 bases lying between them. The CDR3 sequence is 13 residues long. This chain's CDR3 is CASSTPQGNEQFF. The DNA for the CDR3 is TGCGCCAGCAGCACCCCTCAGGGGAATGAGCAGTTCTTC.

This chain connects TRBV4-3 to TRBJ2-3; D may be TRBD1 (5 bases). Germline V CDR1 and CDR2: LGHNA, YSLEER. Trimming took 0 bases from V and 0 from J, leaving 7 bases between them. This CDR3 comprises 15 residues. The CDR3 DNA reads TGCGCCAGCAGCCAAGAGGGGCGGAGCACAGATACGCAGTATTTT. This encodes CASSQEGRSTDTQYF.

This clonotype was observed a handful of times. The rearrangement links TRBV7-2 to TRBJ1-4, with D possibly TRBD1 on 5 matching bases. CDR1 is SGHTA, CDR2 FQGNSA, per germline. V lost 1 base to trimming and J lost 3 bases, with 6 bases between them. This CDR3 has 14 residues. CDR3 in amino acids: CASSLDRSNEKLFF. CDR3 nucleotide sequence: TGTGCCAGCAGCTTAGACAGGTCTAATGAAAAACTGTTTTTT.

This clonotype was recorded once. V and J are TRBV19 and TRBJ1-1; 7 positions agree with TRBD1. Germline CDR1 reads LNHDA; CDR2 reads SQIVND (reference sequence). This CDR3 has 16 amino acids. V shed 3 bases, J shed 1 base, and the junction held 8 bases outside the gene matches. CDR3 loop: CASSMDSGTENTEAFF. The CDR3 DNA reads as TGTGCCAGTAGTATGGACTCCGGGACAGAGAACACTGAAGCTTTCTTT. Supplemented by reference TRBV19 and TRBJ1-1, the full variable domain reads DGGITQSPKYLFRKEGQNVTLSCEQNLNHDAMYWYRQDPGQGLRLIYYSQIVNDFQKGDIAEGYSVSREKKESFPLTVTSAQKNPTAFYLCASSMDSGTENTEAFFGQGTRLTVV.

This clonotype was seen only a few times. The V gene is TRBV27, the J gene TRBJ1-3, with D possibly TRBD1 on 5 matching bases. The ends were cut back, 5 bases at V and 3 bases at J, with 17 bases in the middle. Per the germline V gene, CDR1 is MNHEY and CDR2 is SMNVEV (reference sequence). The CDR3 spans 16 residues. The CDR3 bases are TGTGCCAGCAGTAGATCCGGGACTAGGGGTGGAAACACCATATATTTT. Residues: CASSRSGTRGGNTIYF.